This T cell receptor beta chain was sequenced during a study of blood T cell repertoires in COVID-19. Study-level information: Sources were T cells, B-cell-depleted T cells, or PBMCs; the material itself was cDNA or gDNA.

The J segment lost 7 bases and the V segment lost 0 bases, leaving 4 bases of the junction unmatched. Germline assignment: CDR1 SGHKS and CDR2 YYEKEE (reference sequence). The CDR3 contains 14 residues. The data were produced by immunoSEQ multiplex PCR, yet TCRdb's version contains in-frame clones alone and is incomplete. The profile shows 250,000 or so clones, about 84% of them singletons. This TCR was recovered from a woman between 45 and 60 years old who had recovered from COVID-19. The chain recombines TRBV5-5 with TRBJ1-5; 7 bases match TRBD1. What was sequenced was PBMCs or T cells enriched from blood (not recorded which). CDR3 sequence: CASSLAGGDQPQHF. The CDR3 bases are TGTGCCAGCAGCTTGGCAGGGGGAGACCAGCCCCAGCATTTT.